What follows describes a single TCR beta chain. After removal of 6 bases from V and 3 bases from J, the junction contained 6 bases not matched to a gene. The CDR3 consists of 13 residues. In germline, CDR1 is DFQATT, CDR2 SNEGSKA (reference sequence). The sample is drawn from a study of low-dose radiotherapy and immunotherapy resistance in tumors. Looking at the study overall: Intravenous ipilimumab 1 mg/kg every six weeks was given with nivolumab 240 mg every two weeks. From cycle 1 day 1, patients took oral aspirin 300 mg every day for four cycles.

Time point of the sample: before trial treatment. Donors, who were enrolled in a single-arm phase I dose-escalation trial, received nivolumab, ipilimumab, aspirin, low-dose cyclophosphamide and low-dose radiotherapy. Gene-specific TRAV and TRBV primers were used for first-strand cDNA, covering alpha and beta chains. Amplification, which lasted 15 to 20 PCR cycles, used a constant-region primer and V-primer adapter to amplify TCRs. TCRdb re-derived calls from the reads in MiXCR, one entry per CDR3 protein. The sample contains 55,000 to 80,000 distinct CDR3 sequences, about 25% of which appear only once.

The sequencing here drew on PBMCs, taken before treatment. This chain joins TRBV20-1 and TRBJ2-5, with 8 bases matching TRBD1. This clonotype was sampled from a male donor with rectosigmoid adenocarcinoma. The CDR3 protein is CSAADREKETQYF. The CDR3 DNA is TGCAGTGCCGCGGACAGGGAAAAAGAGACCCAGTACTTC.